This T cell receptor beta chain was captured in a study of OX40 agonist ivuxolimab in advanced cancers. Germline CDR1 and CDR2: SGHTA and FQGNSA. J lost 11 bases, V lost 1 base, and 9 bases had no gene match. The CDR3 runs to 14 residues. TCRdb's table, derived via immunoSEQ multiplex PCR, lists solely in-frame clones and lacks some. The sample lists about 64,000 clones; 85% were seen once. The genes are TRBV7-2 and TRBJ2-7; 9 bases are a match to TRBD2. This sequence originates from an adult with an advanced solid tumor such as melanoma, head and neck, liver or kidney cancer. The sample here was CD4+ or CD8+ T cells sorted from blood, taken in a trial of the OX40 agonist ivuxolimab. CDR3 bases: TGTGCCAGCAGCTTAGTCCCAGCGGGAGGATCAAAGTACTTC. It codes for CASSLVPAGGSKYF.